The 18 T cell receptor beta chains given below trace back to one sample, sequenced in a study of blood T cells in healthy people across ages. Together with a sample-barcoded 5' primer, a J-beta primer mix was included in a second PCR lasting roughly 7 to 11 cycles. TCRdb fed the 5' RACE reads into MiXCR, producing one record per CDR3 protein. The sample holds about 1.1 million distinct CDR3 sequences, roughly two fifths seen once. Sequences were obtained from blood. All receptors derive from a man aged 18 to 29 in good health.

This clonotype was seen repeatedly, ten times or more. The V gene is TRBV6-4, the J gene TRBJ2-3, with TRBD2 matching over 8 bases. V dropped 0 bases and J dropped 0; count of bases not matched to a gene: 2. CDR3 length equals 16 residues. Germline V gene data show CDR1 as MRHNA and CDR2 as SNTAGT. The CDR3 protein is CASSDSSSGSTDTQYF. CDR3 nucleotides: TGTGCCAGCAGTGACTCTTCTAGCGGGAGCACAGATACGCAGTATTTT.

The V and J genes are TRBV25-1 and TRBJ2-1; D call uncertain. Per germline, CDR1 MGHDK and CDR2 SYGVNS. V was trimmed by 4 bases and J by 8 bases, leaving 6 bases between them. The CDR3 totals 11 residues. The CDR3 DNA reads as TGTGCCAGCAGTGTGTTCGATGAGCAGTTCTTC. This gives the protein CASSVFDEQFF.

This clonotype was observed a few times. V and J are TRBV6-6 and TRBJ2-1; 8 bases are shared with TRBD2. Trimming removed 0 bases from V and 6 bases from J; junction bases left unmatched: 4. The CDR3 is 15 residues long. Germline V lookup: CDR1 MNHNY, CDR2 SVGAGI (reference sequence). CDR3 sequence (DNA): TGTGCCAGCAGTTACTCTGTGACTAGCGCCAATGAGCAGTTCTTC. This gives the protein CASSYSVTSANEQFF.

This clonotype has only a few counts. The chain uses TRBV5-1 and TRBJ2-2, with D maybe TRBD1 (5 bases). Germline V gene lookup returns CDR1 SGHRS and CDR2 YFSETQ. This CDR3 comprises 15 residues. With 0 bases removed from V and 1 base from J, the gap between germline ends came to 7 bases. CDR3 sequence reads: CASSLGQKNTGELFF. CDR3 bases: TGCGCCAGCAGCTTGGGACAGAAGAACACCGGGGAGCTGTTTTTT. The whole variable domain, filled in from reference TRBV5-1 and TRBJ2-2, reads KAGVTQTPRYLIKTRGQQVTLSCSPISGHRSVSWYQQTPGQGLQFLFEYFSETQRNKGNFPGRFSGRQFSNSRSEMNVSTLELGDSALYLCASSLGQKNTGELFFGEGSRLTVL.

V usage is TRBV6-2 or TRBV6-3 and J usage is TRBJ2-1; unclear D gene. The CDR3 spans 13 residues. The V gene's germline CDR1 is MNHEY and CDR2 SVGEGT. V shed 5 bases and J shed 4 bases, with 9 bases lying between them. CDR3: CASSIGRYNEQFF. For the CDR3, the DNA is TGTGCCAGCAGTATCGGACGGTACAATGAGCAGTTCTTC.

This chain links TRBV28 with TRBJ1-5, with a tentative D call TRBD1 (5 bases). This CDR3 comprises 15 residues. With 7 bases removed from V and 1 base from J, the gap between germline ends came to 14 bases. The germline V gene encodes CDR1 MDHEN and CDR2 SYDVKM. The CDR3 loop reads CASTTSGESNQPQHF. CDR3 nucleotides: TGTGCCAGCACCACTTCGGGGGAAAGCAATCAGCCCCAGCATTTT.

This chain connects TRBV5-6 to TRBJ2-3; unclear D gene. The CDR3 contains 14 residues. V was trimmed by 5 bases and J by 0 bases, leaving 10 bases between them. Germline V CDR1 and CDR2: SGHDT, YYEEEE. The CDR3 region has the DNA TGTGCCAGCAGTTCGGTTTCTAGCACAGATACGCAGTATTTT. Amino acid sequence: CASSSVSSTDTQYF.

This clonotype was recorded once. The chain couples TRBV19 to TRBJ1-5, with D unclear. The CDR3 consists of 15 residues. The germline gives CDR1 LNHDA, CDR2 SQIVND (reference sequence). The V end lost 5 bases, the J end lost 4 bases, and 15 bases lay between the germline ends. CDR3 amino acids: CASSGRGRRNQPQHF. Here the CDR3 DNA reads TGTGCCAGTAGTGGGAGAGGACGGAGGAATCAGCCCCAGCATTTT.

The rearrangement links TRBV20-1 to TRBJ2-1; 7 bases align to TRBD1. This CDR3 contains 16 residues. Unmatched junction bases numbered 11, after V lost 6 bases and J lost 0 bases. Germline CDR1 is DFQATT and CDR2 is SNEGSKA (reference sequence). This CDR3 is CSALELQGSSYNEQFF. Here the CDR3 DNA reads TGCAGTGCCCTCGAACTACAGGGGAGCTCCTACAATGAGCAGTTCTTC.

This clonotype was seen only a few times. V gene TRBV6-2 or TRBV6-3 combines with J gene TRBJ1-4; D is undetermined. This CDR3 contains 15 residues. Trimming removed 2 bases at V and 7 bases at J, with 14 bases between. The germline V gene has CDR1 MNHEY and CDR2 SVGEGT. CDR3 loop: CASSYAPGEGEKLFF. The CDR3 nucleotides read TGTGCCAGCAGTTACGCTCCGGGAGAGGGTGAAAAACTGTTTTTT.

Comment on this clonotype: One end of the junction fails to match germline, which may point to a read error. The rearrangement joins TRBV4-1 to TRBJ2-2; D possibly corresponds to TRBD2 (6 bases). Germline CDR1 and CDR2: MGHRA and YSYEKL. The CDR3 has 15 amino acids. As DNA, the CDR3 is TGCGCCAGCAGCGCCACAGGTTCAGTAACCGGGGGGCTGTTTTTT. Encoded protein: CASSATGSVTGGLFF.

The rearrangement links TRBV12-3 or TRBV12-4 to TRBJ2-3; 7 bases are shared with TRBD1. Trimming cost V 6 bases and J 2 bases; bases outside gene matches: 14. The CDR3 loop spans 17 amino acids. The CDR3 region has the DNA TGTGCCAGCAGCAACAGGCCCGGGACAGTCTACACAGATACGCAGTATTTT. Its translation: CASSNRPGTVYTDTQYF.

This clonotype was counted a few times. A read error may account for a junction end that differs from germline. In DNA form, the CDR3 reads TGTGCCAGCACTTTAAGGGAGGGGGGTTATCAGCCCCAGCATTTT. Protein sequence: CASTLREGGYQPQHF. The V call is TRBV12-3 or TRBV12-4, the J call TRBJ1-5; perhaps TRBD1 as D (6 bases). CDR3 length: 15 residues.

This clonotype has a count of ten or more. The chain is built from TRBV29-1 and TRBJ1-2, with D perhaps TRBD1 (5 bases). CDR3 size: 15 residues. Trimming pared 1 base from V and 4 bases from J, leaving 16 bases between. CDR1 and CDR2 from the germline V gene are SQVTM and ANQGSEA. The CDR3 coding sequence is TGCAGCGTTGAAGGGGGTGTGGAGGGGTTCTATGGCTACACCTTC. Its protein product is CSVEGGVEGFYGYTF.

This clonotype appeared a few times. V is TRBV20-1 and J is TRBJ2-1; 9 positions match TRBD1. V lost 6 bases and J lost 10; bases outside the gene matches: 7. The CDR3 loop spans 12 amino acids. CDR1 and CDR2 from the germline V gene are DFQATT and SNEGSKA (reference sequence). The CDR3 protein is CSADTGGVEQFF. The CDR3 region has the DNA TGCAGTGCGGATACAGGGGGCGTCGAGCAGTTCTTC.

V gene TRBV9 combines with J gene TRBJ2-3, with a tentative D call TRBD1 (7 bases). Trimming shortened V by 4 bases and J by 0 bases, and 18 bases separated the two germline ends. This CDR3 is 17 amino acids long. Germline assignment: CDR1 SGDLS and CDR2 YYNGEE. CDR3 coding DNA: TGTGCCAGCAGCTTCAGAGGGGCAGGGGGGAGCACAGATACGCAGTATTTT. This encodes CASSFRGAGGSTDTQYF.

The CDR3 DNA reads TGTGCCAGCAGCTTAGAGCTTATGACTAGTGGAAGGGTTAATGAGCAGTTCTTC. Translating it yields CASSLELMTSGRVNEQFF. V gene TRBV7-3 combines with J gene TRBJ2-1, with D possibly matching TRBD2 (6 bases). The CDR3 spans 18 residues. V dropped 2 bases and J dropped 7 bases, with 24 bases sitting between them. Per the germline V gene, CDR1 is SGHTA and CDR2 is FQGTGA.

This clonotype was detected a few times. The chain couples TRBV6-5 to TRBJ2-2, with D uncertain. Trimming took 1 base from V and 2 from J, leaving 2 bases between them. The CDR3 has 13 amino acids. Germline lookup yields CDR1 MNHEY and CDR2 SVGAGI. The CDR3 DNA reads as TGTGCCAGCAGTTACTATAACACCGGGGAGCTGTTTTTT. Amino acids: CASSYYNTGELFF.